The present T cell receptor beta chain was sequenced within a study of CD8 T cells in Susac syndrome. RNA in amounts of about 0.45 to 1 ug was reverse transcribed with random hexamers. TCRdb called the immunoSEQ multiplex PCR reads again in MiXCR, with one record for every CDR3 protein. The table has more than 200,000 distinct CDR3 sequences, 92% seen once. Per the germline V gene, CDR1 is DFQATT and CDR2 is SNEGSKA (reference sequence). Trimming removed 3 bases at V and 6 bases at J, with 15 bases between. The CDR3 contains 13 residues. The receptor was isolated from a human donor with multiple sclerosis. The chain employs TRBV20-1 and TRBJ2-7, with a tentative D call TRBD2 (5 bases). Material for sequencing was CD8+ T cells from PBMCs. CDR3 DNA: TGCAGTGCTAGGGGCGAGTGGACTTCCGAGCAGTACTTC. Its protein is CSARGEWTSEQYF.